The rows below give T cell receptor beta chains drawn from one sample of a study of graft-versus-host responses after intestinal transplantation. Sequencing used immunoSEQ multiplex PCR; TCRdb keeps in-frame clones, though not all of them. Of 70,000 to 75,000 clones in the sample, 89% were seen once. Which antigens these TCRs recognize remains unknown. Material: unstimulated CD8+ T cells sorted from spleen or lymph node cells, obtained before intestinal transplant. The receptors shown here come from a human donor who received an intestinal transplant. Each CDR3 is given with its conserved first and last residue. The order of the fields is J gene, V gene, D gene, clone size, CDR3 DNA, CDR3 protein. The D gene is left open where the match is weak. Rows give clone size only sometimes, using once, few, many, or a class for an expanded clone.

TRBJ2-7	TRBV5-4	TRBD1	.	TGTGCCAGCAGCTGGGGACAGGGGACGCCCTACGAGCAGTACTTC	CASSWGQGTPYEQYF
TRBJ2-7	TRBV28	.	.	TGTGCCAGCAGAGGGGGCTCCTACGAGCAGTACTTC	CASRGGSYEQYF
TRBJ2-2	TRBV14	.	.	TGTGCCAGCAGCCAGCTCAACGGCAGGGAGGTCACCGGGGAGCTGTTTTTT	CASSQLNGREVTGELFF
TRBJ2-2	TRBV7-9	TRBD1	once	TGTGCCAGCAGCTCTGTCGGGACAGGGAACACCGGGGAGCTGTTTTTT	CASSSVGTGNTGELFF
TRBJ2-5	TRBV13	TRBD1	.	TGTGCCAGCAGCCCCGGACAGGAAGAGACCCAGTACTTC	CASSPGQEETQYF
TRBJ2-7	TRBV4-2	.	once	TGTGCCAGCAGCCAAGATGGTCCGGACGAGCAGTACTTC	CASSQDGPDEQYF
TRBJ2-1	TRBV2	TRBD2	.	TGTGCCAGCAGTCGACTAGCGGGGGGGGATGAGCAGTTCTTC	CASSRLAGGDEQFF
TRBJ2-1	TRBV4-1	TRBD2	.	TGCGCCAGCAGCCAAGATCTAGCGGGGTACAATGAGCAGTTCTTC	CASSQDLAGYNEQFF
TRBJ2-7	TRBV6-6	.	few	TGTGCCAGCACCGAGCGGGTCTCCTACGAGCAGTACTTC	CASTERVSYEQYF
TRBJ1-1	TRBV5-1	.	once	TGCGCCAGCAGCGGATACCCGGGACAAATACTGAACACTGAAGCTTTCTTT	CASSGYPGQILNTEAFF
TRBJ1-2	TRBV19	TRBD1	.	TGTGCCAGTAGTATTGAGGCAGGGGGCTATGGCTACACCTTC	CASSIEAGGYGYTF
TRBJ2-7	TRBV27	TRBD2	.	TGTGCCAGCGGGAGGGAATACGAGCAGTACTTC	CASGREYEQYF
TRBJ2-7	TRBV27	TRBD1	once	TGTGCCAGCAGTTCACAGGGGATAGCGTCCTACGAGCAGTACTTC	CASSSQGIASYEQYF
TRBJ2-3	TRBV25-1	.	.	TGTGCCAGCAGTGAGGGAGTTAAAAGCACAGATACGCAGTATTTT	CASSEGVKSTDTQYF
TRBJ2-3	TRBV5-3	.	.	TGTGCCAGAAGCTTGACTAGCACAGATACGCAGTATTTT	CARSLTSTDTQYF
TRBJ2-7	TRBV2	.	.	TGTGCCAGCAGTGTAGGGGACGGGACATCTACCTACGAGCAGTACTTC	CASSVGDGTSTYEQYF
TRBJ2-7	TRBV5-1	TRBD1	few	TGCGCCAGCAGCTTGGGACAGGGTTGGGAGCAGTACTTC	CASSLGQGWEQYF
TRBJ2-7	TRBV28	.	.	TGTGCCAGCAGTTTTTTCACGAGAGGGAGGCCCTACGAGCAGTACTTC	CASSFFTRGRPYEQYF
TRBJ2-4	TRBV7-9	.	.	TGTGCCAGCAGCTTAATAACTGGGGGCATAGCCAAAAACATTCAGTACTTC	CASSLITGGIAKNIQYF
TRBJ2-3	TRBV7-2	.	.	TGTGCCAGCAGCCCCCACGGACTGAGCACAGATACGCAGTATTTT	CASSPHGLSTDTQYF
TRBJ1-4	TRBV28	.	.	TGTGCCAGCAGTCCTCTCGTGGCGGGGGAAAATGAAAAACTGTTTTTT	CASSPLVAGENEKLFF
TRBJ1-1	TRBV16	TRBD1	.	TGTGCCAGCAGCCCAACAGGGGGCATGAACACTGAAGCTTTCTTT	CASSPTGGMNTEAFF
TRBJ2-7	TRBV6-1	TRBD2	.	TGTGCCAGCAGGAAACTAGCGGGAGGGCCCCACGGGCAGTACTTC	CASRKLAGGPHGQYF
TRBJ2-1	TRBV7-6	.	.	TGTGCCAGCAGCTTAGCCGTGGCGAGGGAGCAGTTCTTC	CASSLAVAREQFF
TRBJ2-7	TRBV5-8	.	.	TGTGCCAGCAGGGACAGCTACGAGCAGTACTTC	CASRDSYEQYF
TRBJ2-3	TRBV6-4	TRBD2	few	TGTGCCAGCAGTGTCCTAGCGGGAGGCACAGATACGCAGTATTTT	CASSVLAGGTDTQYF
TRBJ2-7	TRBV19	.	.	TGTGCCAGTAGTTCACAGGGCTCCTACGAGCAGTACTTC	CASSSQGSYEQYF
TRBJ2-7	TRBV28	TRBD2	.	TGTGCCAGCAGTTCAAGTAGCGGGAGGGCCATCTACGAGCAGTACTTC	CASSSSSGRAIYEQYF
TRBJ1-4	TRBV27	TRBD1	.	TGTGCCAGCAGTTCTCCCCTGACAGGGCCGAATGAAAAACTGTTTTTT	CASSSPLTGPNEKLFF
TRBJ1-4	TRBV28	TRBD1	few	TGTGCCAGCAGTCGACCCGACAGGGGGGCTAATGAAAAACTGTTTTTT	CASSRPDRGANEKLFF
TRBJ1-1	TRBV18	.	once	TGTGCCAGCTCCTCTACAGATCGGGGGAACACTGAAGCTTTCTTT	CASSSTDRGNTEAFF
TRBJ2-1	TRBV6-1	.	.	TGTGCCAGCAGCAAGGACTCCAGGGGTGAGCAGTTCTTC	CASSKDSRGEQFF